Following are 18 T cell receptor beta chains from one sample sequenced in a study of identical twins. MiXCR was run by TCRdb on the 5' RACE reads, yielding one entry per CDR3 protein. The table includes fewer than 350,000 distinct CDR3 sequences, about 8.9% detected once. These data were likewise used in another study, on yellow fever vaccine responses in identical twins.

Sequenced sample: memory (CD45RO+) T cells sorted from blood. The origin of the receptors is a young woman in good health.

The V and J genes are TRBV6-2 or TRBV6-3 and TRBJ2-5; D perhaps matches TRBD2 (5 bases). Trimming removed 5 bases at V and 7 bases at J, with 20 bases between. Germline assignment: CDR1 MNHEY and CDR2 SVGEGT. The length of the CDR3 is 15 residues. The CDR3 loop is CASSPDLTSFGTQYF. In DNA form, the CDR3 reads TGTGCCAGCAGTCCTGACCTAACTAGTTTCGGGACCCAGTACTTC.

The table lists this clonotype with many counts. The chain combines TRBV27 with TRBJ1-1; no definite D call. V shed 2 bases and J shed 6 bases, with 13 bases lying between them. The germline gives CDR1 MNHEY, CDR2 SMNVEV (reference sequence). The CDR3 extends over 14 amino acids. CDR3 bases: TGTGCCAGCAGTTTAGGGAATACGGTGGCTGAAGCTTTCTTT. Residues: CASSLGNTVAEAFF.

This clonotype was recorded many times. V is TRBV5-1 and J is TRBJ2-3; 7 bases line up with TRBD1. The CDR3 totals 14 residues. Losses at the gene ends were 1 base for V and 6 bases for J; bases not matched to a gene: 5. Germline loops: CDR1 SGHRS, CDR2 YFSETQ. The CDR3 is CASSLPGTVDTQYF. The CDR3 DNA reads TGCGCCAGCAGCTTGCCCGGGACAGTGGATACGCAGTATTTT.

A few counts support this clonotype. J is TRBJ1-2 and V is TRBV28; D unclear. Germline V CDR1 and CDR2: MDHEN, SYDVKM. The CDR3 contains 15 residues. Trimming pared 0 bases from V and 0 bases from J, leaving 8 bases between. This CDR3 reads CASSLWVAANYGYTF. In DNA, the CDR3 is TGTGCCAGCAGTTTATGGGTCGCAGCTAACTATGGCTACACCTTC.

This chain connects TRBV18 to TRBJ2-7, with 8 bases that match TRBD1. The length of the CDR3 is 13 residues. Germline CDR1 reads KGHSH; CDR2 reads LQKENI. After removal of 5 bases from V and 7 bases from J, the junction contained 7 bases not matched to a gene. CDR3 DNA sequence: TGTGCCAGCTCAGAGACAGGGGTGGGGGAGCAGTACGTC. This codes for CASSETGVGEQYV.

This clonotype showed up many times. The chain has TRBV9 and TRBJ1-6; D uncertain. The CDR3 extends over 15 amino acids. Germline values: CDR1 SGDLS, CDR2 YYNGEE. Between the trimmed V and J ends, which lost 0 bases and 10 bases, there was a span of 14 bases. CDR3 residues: CASSVDPSMASPLHF. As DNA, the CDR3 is TGTGCCAGCAGCGTAGATCCGTCCATGGCCTCACCCCTCCACTTT.

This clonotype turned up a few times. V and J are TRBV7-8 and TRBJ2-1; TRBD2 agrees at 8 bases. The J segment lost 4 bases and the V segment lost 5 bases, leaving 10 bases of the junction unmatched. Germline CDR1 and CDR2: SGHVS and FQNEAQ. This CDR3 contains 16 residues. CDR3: CASSPPWRGVYNEQFF. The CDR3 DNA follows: TGTGCCAGCAGCCCTCCCTGGCGGGGGGTATACAATGAGCAGTTCTTC.

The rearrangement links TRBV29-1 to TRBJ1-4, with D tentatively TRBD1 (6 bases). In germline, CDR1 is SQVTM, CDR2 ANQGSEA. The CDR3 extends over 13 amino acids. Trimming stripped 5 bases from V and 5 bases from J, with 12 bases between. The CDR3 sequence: CSVWGGPNEKLFF. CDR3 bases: TGCAGCGTTTGGGGGGGCCCAAATGAAAAACTGTTTTTT.

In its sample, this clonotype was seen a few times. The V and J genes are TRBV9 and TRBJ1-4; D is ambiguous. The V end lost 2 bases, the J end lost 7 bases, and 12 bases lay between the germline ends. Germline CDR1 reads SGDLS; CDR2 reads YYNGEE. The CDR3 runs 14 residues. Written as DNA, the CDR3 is TGTGCCAGCAGCGTGCGGGATATGGGTGAAAAACTGTTTTTT. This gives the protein CASSVRDMGEKLFF.

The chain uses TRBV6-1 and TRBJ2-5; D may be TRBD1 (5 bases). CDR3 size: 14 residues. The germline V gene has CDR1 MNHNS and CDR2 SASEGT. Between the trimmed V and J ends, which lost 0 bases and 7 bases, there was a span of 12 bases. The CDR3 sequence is CASSEAGRVGTQYF. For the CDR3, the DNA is TGTGCCAGCAGTGAAGCGGGCAGGGTGGGGACCCAGTACTTC.

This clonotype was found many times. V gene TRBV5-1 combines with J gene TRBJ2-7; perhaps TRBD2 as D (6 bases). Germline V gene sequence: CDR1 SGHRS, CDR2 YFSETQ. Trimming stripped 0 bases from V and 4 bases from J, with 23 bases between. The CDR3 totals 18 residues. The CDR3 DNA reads TGCGCCAGCAGCTTGGGGAGTTTCGGGGGTTATGGGTTATACGAGCAGTACTTC. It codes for CASSLGSFGGYGLYEQYF.

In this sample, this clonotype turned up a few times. CDR3 protein: CATTPIAGPYNEQFF. In DNA form, the CDR3 reads TGTGCCACCACCCCAATAGCGGGACCCTACAATGAGCAGTTCTTC. This chain connects TRBV24-1 to TRBJ2-1; 8 bases fit TRBD2. The CDR3 is made up of 15 amino acids. Germline V lookup: CDR1 KGHDR, CDR2 SFDVKD. V was clipped by 8 bases and J by 2 bases; unmatched bases: 7.

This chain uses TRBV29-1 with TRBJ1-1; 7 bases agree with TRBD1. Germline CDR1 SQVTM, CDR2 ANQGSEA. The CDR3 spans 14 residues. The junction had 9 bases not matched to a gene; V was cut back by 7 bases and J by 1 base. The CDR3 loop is CSAVPGGGNTEAFF. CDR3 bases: TGCAGCGCAGTACCAGGGGGGGGGAACACTGAAGCTTTCTTT.

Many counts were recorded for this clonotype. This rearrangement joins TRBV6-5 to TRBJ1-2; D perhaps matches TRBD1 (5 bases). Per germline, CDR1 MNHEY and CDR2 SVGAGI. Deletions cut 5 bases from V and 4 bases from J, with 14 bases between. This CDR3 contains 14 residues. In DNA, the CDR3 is TGTGCCAGCAGTACTTGGGACGGAACCTATGGCTACACCTTC. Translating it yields CASSTWDGTYGYTF.

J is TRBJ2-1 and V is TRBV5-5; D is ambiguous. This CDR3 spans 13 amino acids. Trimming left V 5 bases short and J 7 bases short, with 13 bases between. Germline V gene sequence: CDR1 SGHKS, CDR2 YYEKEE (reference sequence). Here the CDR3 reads CASSADGGNEQFF. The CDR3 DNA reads TGTGCCAGCAGTGCGGACGGTGGGAATGAGCAGTTCTTC.

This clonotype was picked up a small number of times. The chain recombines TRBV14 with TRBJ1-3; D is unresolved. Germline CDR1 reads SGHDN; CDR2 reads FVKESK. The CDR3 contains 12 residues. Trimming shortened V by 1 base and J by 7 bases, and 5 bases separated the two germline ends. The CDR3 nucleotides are TGTGCCAGCAGCCAAGTTGATAACACCATATATTTT. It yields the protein CASSQVDNTIYF.

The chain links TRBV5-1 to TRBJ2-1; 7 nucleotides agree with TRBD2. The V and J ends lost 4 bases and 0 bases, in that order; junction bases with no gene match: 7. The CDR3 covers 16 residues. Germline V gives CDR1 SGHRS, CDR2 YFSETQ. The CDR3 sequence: CASSEGAGTSYNEQFF. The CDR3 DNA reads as TGCGCCAGCAGCGAAGGAGCGGGAACCTCCTACAATGAGCAGTTCTTC. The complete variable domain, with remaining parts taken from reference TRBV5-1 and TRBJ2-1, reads KAGVTQTPRYLIKTRGQQVTLSCSPISGHRSVSWYQQTPGQGLQFLFEYFSETQRNKGNFPGRFSGRQFSNSRSEMNVSTLELGDSALYLCASSEGAGTSYNEQFFGPGTRLTVL.

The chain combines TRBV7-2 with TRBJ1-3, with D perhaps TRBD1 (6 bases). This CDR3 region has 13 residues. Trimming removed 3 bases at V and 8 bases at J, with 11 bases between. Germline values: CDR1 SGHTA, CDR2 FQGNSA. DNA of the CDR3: TGTGCCAGCAGCTTCCCGGGGGCTGACACCATATATTTT. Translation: CASSFPGADTIYF. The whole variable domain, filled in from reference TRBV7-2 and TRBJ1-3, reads GAGVSQSPSNKVTEKGKDVELRCDPISGHTALYWYRQSLGQGLEFLIYFQGNSAPDKSGLPSDRFSAERTGGSVSTLTIQRTQQEDSAVYLCASSFPGADTIYFGEGSWLTVV.